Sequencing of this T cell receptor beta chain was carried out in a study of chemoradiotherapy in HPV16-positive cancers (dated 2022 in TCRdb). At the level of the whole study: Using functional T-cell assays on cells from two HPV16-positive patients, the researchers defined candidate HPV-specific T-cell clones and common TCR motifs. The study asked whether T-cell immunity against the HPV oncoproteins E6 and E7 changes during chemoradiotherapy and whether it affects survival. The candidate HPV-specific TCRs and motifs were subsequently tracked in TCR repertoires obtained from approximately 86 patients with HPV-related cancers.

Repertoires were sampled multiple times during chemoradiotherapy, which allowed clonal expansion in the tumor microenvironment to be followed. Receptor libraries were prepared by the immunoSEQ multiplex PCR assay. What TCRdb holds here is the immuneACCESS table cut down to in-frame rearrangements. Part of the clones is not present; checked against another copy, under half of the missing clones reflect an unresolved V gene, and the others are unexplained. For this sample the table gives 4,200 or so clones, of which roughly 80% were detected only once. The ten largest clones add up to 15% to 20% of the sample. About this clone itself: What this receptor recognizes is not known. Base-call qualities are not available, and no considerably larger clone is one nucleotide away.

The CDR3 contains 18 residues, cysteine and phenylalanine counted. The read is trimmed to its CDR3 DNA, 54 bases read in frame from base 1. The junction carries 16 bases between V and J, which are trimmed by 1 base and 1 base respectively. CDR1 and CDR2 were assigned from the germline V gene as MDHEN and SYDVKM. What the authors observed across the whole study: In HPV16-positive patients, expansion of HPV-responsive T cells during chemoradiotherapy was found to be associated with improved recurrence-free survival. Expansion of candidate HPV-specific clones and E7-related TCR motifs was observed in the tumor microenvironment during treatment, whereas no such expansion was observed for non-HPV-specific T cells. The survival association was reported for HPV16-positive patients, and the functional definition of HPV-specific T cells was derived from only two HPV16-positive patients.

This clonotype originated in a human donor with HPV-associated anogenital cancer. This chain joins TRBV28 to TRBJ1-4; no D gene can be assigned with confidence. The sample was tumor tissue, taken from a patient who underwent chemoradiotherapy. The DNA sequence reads TGTGCCAGCAGTTTATCTAAGCAGGATGAACGAACTAATGAAAAACTGTTTTTT. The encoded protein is CASSLSKQDERTNEKLFF.